These 29 T cell receptor beta chains came from one sample sequenced in a study of T cells in Graves' hyperthyroidism and ophthalmopathy. Amplification of TCR beta CDR3 regions used RNA as the template. First-round RT-PCR with HTBI primers amplified the TCR CDR3 region. TCRdb re-called the multiplex PCR reads with MiXCR, one entry per CDR3 protein. The data show about 200,000 distinct CDR3 sequences, around 16% seen once. Sample: blood. These receptors all stem from a woman between 50 and 59 years old with Graves' hyperthyroidism.

In this sample, this clonotype turned up many times. The chain combines TRBV28 with TRBJ1-1, with D hard to call. V was pared by 5 bases and J by 2 bases, with 6 bases between. The CDR3 spans 12 residues. Germline lookup yields CDR1 MDHEN and CDR2 SYDVKM. CDR3 in amino acids: CASSEANTEAFF. CDR3 bases: TGTGCCAGCAGTGAGGCCAACACTGAAGCTTTCTTT.

Remarks on this clonotype: A read error is possible here, since a much larger clone lies one base away. This chain links TRBV3-1 with TRBJ2-1, with D hard to call. V lost 1 base to trimming and J lost 7 bases, with 8 bases between them. The length of the CDR3 is 13 residues. Per germline, CDR1 LGHDT and CDR2 YNNKEL (reference sequence). In DNA, the CDR3 is TGTGCCAGCAGCCAAGCTAGTCCGAATGAGCAGTTCTTC. Amino acid sequence: CASSQASPNEQFF.

Many counts were recorded for this clonotype. This chain joins TRBV30 and TRBJ2-3; 7 bases are a match to TRBD1. The germline V gene has CDR1 GTSNPN and CDR2 SVGIG (reference sequence). The CDR3 runs to 13 residues. The CDR3 coding sequence is TGTTCCACGGCGCGCAGGGGGACAGATACGCAGTATTTT. Encoded protein: CSTARRGTDTQYF.

CDR3 amino acids: CASRLDRTDTQYF. DNA for the CDR3: TGTGCCAGCAGGCTGGACCGCACAGATACGCAGTATTTT. The chain combines TRBV7-3 with TRBJ2-3; no firm D call. Trimming left V 6 bases short and J 1 base short, with 8 bases between. The CDR3 extends over 13 amino acids. Germline V gene data show CDR1 as SGHTA and CDR2 as FQGTGA.

This clonotype was picked up many times. The chain recombines TRBV30 with TRBJ1-1, with no clear D. Per the germline V gene, CDR1 is GTSNPN and CDR2 is SVGIG (reference sequence). The CDR3 length is 10 residues. Trimming removed 7 bases at V and 6 bases at J, with 9 bases between. CDR3 sequence: CASGGSEAFF. CDR3 DNA: TGTGCCTCAGGTGGTTCTGAAGCTTTCTTT.

Ten or more counts support this clonotype. The chain carries TRBV20-1 and TRBJ2-1; TRBD2 might be the D (7 bases). The CDR3 length is 14 residues. CDR1 DFQATT and CDR2 SNEGSKA come from the germline V gene (reference sequence). Trimming removed 5 bases at V and 2 bases at J, with 13 bases between. In DNA form, the CDR3 reads TGCAGTGCTGCGGGGGCCACCACCTACAATGAGCAGTTCTTC. The encoded protein is CSAAGATTYNEQFF.

The V gene is TRBV10-3, the J gene TRBJ2-2; tentative D call: TRBD2 (6 bases). V was pared by 10 bases and J by 7 bases, with 16 bases between. The length of the CDR3 is 13 residues. Germline assignment: CDR1 ENHRY and CDR2 SYGVKD. CDR3 sequence reads: CASFNEGLGELFF. The CDR3 DNA reads TGTGCCAGCTTTAACGAGGGACTCGGGGAGCTGTTTTTT.

The rearrangement uses TRBV6-1 and TRBJ2-1, with TRBD2 identical over 11 bases. The germline gives CDR1 MNHNS, CDR2 SASEGT. The CDR3 covers 15 residues. With 7 bases clipped from V and 6 bases from J, the junction kept 8 bases outside the gene matches. The CDR3 coding sequence is TGTGCCAGCAATCCCGGGACTAGCGGATTCAATGAGCAGTTCTTC. Its protein is CASNPGTSGFNEQFF.

This clonotype has a count of ten or more. The chain's CDR3 is CASSLVPYTEAFF. The CDR3 region has the DNA TGTGCCAGCAGCTTAGTCCCCTACACTGAAGCTTTCTTT. This rearrangement joins TRBV11-2 to TRBJ1-1; no clear D. CDR3 length: 13 amino acids. Germline CDR1 reads SGHAT; CDR2 reads FQNNGV. V gave up 1 base and J gave up 3 bases, with 6 bases separating them.

Only a few counts were recorded for this clonotype. The chain employs TRBV20-1 and TRBJ2-5, with TRBD2 matching over 11 bases. The CDR3 spans 17 residues. Germline CDR1 reads DFQATT; CDR2 reads SNEGSKA (reference sequence). V shed 2 bases and J 4 bases; nucleotides not matched to a gene: 12. CDR3 region: CSARIQGLAESGETQYF. Here the CDR3 DNA reads TGCAGTGCTAGAATTCAGGGACTAGCGGAGAGTGGAGAGACCCAGTACTTC.

This chain uses TRBV27 with TRBJ2-5; TRBD1 matches 10 bases. The CDR3 is 15 amino acids. Germline CDR1 MNHEY, CDR2 SMNVEV (reference sequence). Trimming removed 6 bases from V and 5 bases from J; junction bases left unmatched: 9. CDR3 residues: CASSPGTGAGETQYF. CDR3 DNA: TGTGCCAGCAGCCCCGGGACAGGGGCTGGGGAGACCCAGTACTTC.

The sample holds a few counts of this clonotype. CDR3 residues: CASSLEGLGALEQYF. The CDR3 DNA reads TGTGCCAGCAGCTTGGAAGGACTAGGAGCGCTCGAGCAGTACTTC. The chain couples TRBV5-4 to TRBJ2-7; TRBD2 matches 7 bases. With V trimmed by 0 bases and J by 6 bases, 9 bases remained unmatched. Germline V gene data show CDR1 as SGHNT and CDR2 as YYREEE (reference sequence). The CDR3 is made up of 15 amino acids.

The sample holds many counts of this clonotype. This chain uses TRBV30 with TRBJ1-6; D is unresolved. Germline CDR1 GTSNPN, CDR2 SVGIG (reference sequence). Trimming removed 1 base from V and 3 bases from J, with 4 bases in between. This CDR3 comprises 13 residues. The chain's CDR3 is CAWSGNYNSPLHF. The CDR3 region has the DNA TGTGCCTGGAGTGGTAACTATAATTCACCCCTCCACTTT.

This clonotype came up a few times. V gene TRBV7-3 combines with J gene TRBJ2-5, with 11 bases identical to TRBD1. Trimming removed 5 bases from V and 1 base from J; junction bases left unmatched: 3. Germline loops: CDR1 SGHTA, CDR2 FQGTGA. The CDR3 contains 15 residues. Here the CDR3 reads CASSTDRGPQETQYF. CDR3 sequence (DNA): TGTGCCAGCAGCACGGACAGGGGGCCCCAAGAGACCCAGTACTTC.

This clonotype was counted at least ten times. The chain uses TRBV28 and TRBJ2-7, with D perhaps matching TRBD2 (5 bases). Germline V gene lookup returns CDR1 MDHEN and CDR2 SYDVKM. V lost 2 bases and J 2 bases, leaving 25 bases between the germline ends. The CDR3 spans 19 residues. Written as DNA, the CDR3 is TGTGCCAGCAGTTTACCGGGATCCCTACTCGGCGGCAGAACCTACGAGCAGTACTTC. Encoded protein: CASSLPGSLLGGRTYEQYF.

V usage is TRBV14 and J usage is TRBJ2-7; no clear D. This CDR3 contains 12 residues. V dropped 0 bases and J dropped 12 bases, with 12 bases sitting between them. CDR1 is SGHDN, CDR2 FVKESK, per germline. The CDR3 loop reads CASSQEWSVPYF. The CDR3 region has the DNA TGTGCCAGCAGCCAAGAATGGAGCGTGCCGTACTTC. Together with reference TRBV14 and TRBJ2-7, the CDR3 gives the full variable domain: EAGVTQFPSHSVIEKGQTVTLRCDPISGHDNLYWYRRVMGKEIKFLLHFVKESKQDESGMPNNRFLAERTGGTYSTLKVQPAELEDSGVYFCASSQEWSVPYFGPGTRLTVT.

This clonotype was found once. The rearrangement uses TRBV2 and TRBJ2-3; TRBD2 aligns across 8 bases. The CDR3 is 14 amino acids. The germline CDR1 and CDR2 sequences are SNHLY and FYNNEI. The J segment lost 1 base and the V segment lost 5 bases, leaving 2 bases of the junction unmatched. For the CDR3, the DNA is TGTGCCAGCAGTCCAGCGGGAGGCACAGATACGCAGTATTTT. Translated: CASSPAGGTDTQYF. Full variable domain (rest looked up from reference TRBV2 and TRBJ2-3): EPEVTQTPSHQVTQMGQEVILRCVPISNHLYFYWYRQILGQKVEFLVSFYNNEISEKSEIFDDQFSVERPDGSNFTLKIRSTKLEDSAMYFCASSPAGGTDTQYFGPGTRLTVL.

The CDR3 nucleotides read TGCGCCAGCAGCGGACGGCTAAACGACTATGGCTACACCTTC. This codes for CASSGRLNDYGYTF. The gene calls are TRBV5-1 and TRBJ1-2; D not certain. Germline V gene sequence: CDR1 SGHRS, CDR2 YFSETQ. The CDR3 is 14 amino acids. The V end lost 4 bases, the J end lost 3 bases, and 13 bases lay between the germline ends.

This clonotype was recorded many times. The DNA of the CDR3 is TGCAGCGTTTTGGTTCTGAGCGTGTACGAGCAGTACTTC. Translating it yields CSVLVLSVYEQYF. The J gene is TRBJ2-7, the V gene TRBV29-1; D gene uncertain. Trimming took 5 bases from V and 4 from J, leaving 15 bases between them. The CDR3 covers 13 residues. Germline CDR1 reads SQVTM; CDR2 reads ANQGSEA.

This clonotype showed up many times. The chain links TRBV11-2 to TRBJ2-3, with 9 bases that match TRBD1. Germline V lookup: CDR1 SGHAT, CDR2 FQNNGV. This CDR3 is built from 15 residues. V dropped 4 bases and J dropped 1; count of bases not matched to a gene: 3. The CDR3 protein is CASSSYRGRTDTQYF. In DNA, the CDR3 is TGTGCCAGCAGCTCGTACAGGGGGCGCACAGATACGCAGTATTTT. Filled out from reference TRBV11-2 and TRBJ2-3, the complete variable domain reads EAGVAQSPRYKIIEKRQSVAFWCNPISGHATLYWYQQILGQGPKLLIQFQNNGVVDDSQLPKDRFSAERLKGVDSTLKIQPAKLEDSAVYLCASSSYRGRTDTQYFGPGTRLTVL.

Many counts were recorded for this clonotype. This sequence joins TRBV28 and TRBJ1-4; D is unclear. The CDR3 totals 15 residues. Trimming left V 1 base short and J 4 bases short, with 10 bases between. The germline V gene encodes CDR1 MDHEN and CDR2 SYDVKM. The CDR3 sequence is CASSLYRSYNEKLFF. The CDR3 bases are TGTGCCAGCAGTTTATACCGGTCGTATAATGAAAAACTGTTTTTT.

The gene calls are TRBV6-7 and TRBJ1-1; 7 bases agree with TRBD1. TRBV6-7 is an ORF; its function is uncertain. V lost 7 bases and J lost 5; bases outside the gene matches: 16. The CDR3 length is 16 residues. The DNA of the CDR3 is TGTGCCAGCACCAAAAACAGGGGACCGGGGGGGACTGAAGCTTTCTTT. It specifies CASTKNRGPGGTEAFF.

This clonotype was recorded many times. V is TRBV9 and J is TRBJ1-1, with 10 nucleotides matching TRBD1. V was clipped by 3 bases and J by 0 bases; unmatched bases: 11. Germline V gene data show CDR1 as SGDLS and CDR2 as YYNGEE. The CDR3 is made up of 18 amino acids. This chain's CDR3 is CASSDRTGTGDLNTEAFF. The CDR3 DNA is TGTGCCAGCAGCGACCGAACAGGGACAGGGGATTTGAACACTGAAGCTTTCTTT.

The chain recombines TRBV12-3 or TRBV12-4 with TRBJ2-4; D possibly corresponds to TRBD2 (6 bases). The length of the CDR3 is 14 residues. V lost 7 bases, J lost 6 bases, and 16 bases lay in between. The CDR3 loop reads CASTSGDRGNIQYF. The CDR3 DNA reads as TGTGCCAGCACCTCGGGGGACCGCGGAAACATTCAGTACTTC.

This clonotype was recorded at least ten times. The chain uses TRBV2 and TRBJ1-5; weak D call: TRBD1 (5 bases). This CDR3 has 15 amino acids. CDR1 and CDR2 (germline): SNHLY, FYNNEI. Trimming took off 0 bases at V and 6 bases at J, with 12 bases between the two ends. CDR3 residues: CASSEASGGTQPQHF. The CDR3 DNA reads TGTGCCAGCAGTGAAGCGTCTGGGGGTACTCAGCCCCAGCATTTT.

The CDR3 DNA follows: TGTGCCAGTGGGACAGGGGGGGGGAATCAGCCCCAGCATTTT. Protein: CASGTGGGNQPQHF. The genes are TRBV19 and TRBJ1-5; 11 bases match TRBD1. V lost 8 bases and J lost 4; bases outside the gene matches: 4. CDR3 length: 14 amino acids. Germline V gives CDR1 LNHDA, CDR2 SQIVND (reference sequence).

This clonotype was counted a few times. Since no conserved phenylalanine or tryptophan closes the CDR3, a read error is the likely cause. The V gene is TRBV9, the J gene TRBJ2-2; 9 nucleotides align to TRBD2. V lost 0 bases to trimming and J lost 1 base; unmatched junction nucleotides: 1. The CDR3 consists of 16 residues. CDR1 is SGDLS, CDR2 YYNGEE, per germline. The CDR3 is CASSVGSGGNTGELFL. The CDR3 coding sequence is TGTGCCAGCAGCGTAGGTAGCGGGGGGAACACCGGGGAGCTGTTTCTT.

This sequence joins TRBV20-1 and TRBJ1-5; TRBD1 is a possible D gene (5 bases). The V end was cut by 3 bases, the J end by 0 bases, with 12 bases between. From germline, CDR1 is DFQATT and CDR2 SNEGSKA (reference sequence). The CDR3 consists of 15 residues. The CDR3 bases are TGCAGTGCTAGTGGGACCTCGGATAGCAATCAGCCCCAGCATTTT. This gives the protein CSASGTSDSNQPQHF.

In this sample, this clonotype turned up many times. This rearrangement joins TRBV28 to TRBJ1-3; TRBD1 matches at 9 bases. This CDR3 region has 16 residues. V lost 3 bases and J lost 3; bases outside the gene matches: 6. The germline V gene encodes CDR1 MDHEN and CDR2 SYDVKM. CDR3 residues: CASSLQQGANGNTIYF. CDR3 DNA sequence: TGTGCCAGCAGTTTGCAACAGGGGGCGAATGGAAACACCATATATTTT.